The 9 T cell receptor beta chains below come from one sample, sequenced in a study of T cell responses to AZD1222 COVID-19 vaccine. TCRdb's table, derived via immunoSEQ multiplex PCR, lists solely in-frame clones and lacks some. Found here are approximately 52,000 clones, roughly 87% of them singletons; the top ten hold approximately 2.5%. Source: peripheral blood, taken 28 days after the second AZD1222 dose. The receptors were sampled from an adult who received the AZD1222 COVID-19 vaccine.

In the case of this clone: The DNA is left out, because the CDR3 cannot be placed on it with certainty; the CDR3 is given as TCRdb lists it. The gene calls are TRBV21-1 and TRBJ1-6. TRBV21-1 is classified as a pseudogene. The CDR3 extends over 15 residues, inclusive of both ends. The CDR3 loop is CASSKVGDGNSPLHF.

V and J are TRBV18 and TRBJ2-3; D gene unclear. The CDR3 runs to 13 residues. Trimming shortened V by 4 bases and J by 5 bases, and 10 bases separated the two germline ends. Germline CDR1 KGHSH, CDR2 LQKENI. This CDR3 is CASSLIGLDTQYF. DNA of the CDR3: TGTGCCAGCTCACTTATCGGGCTAGATACGCAGTATTTT.

In this sample, this clone turned up a few times. This chain links TRBV30 with TRBJ1-5; no clear D. Germline V gene sequence: CDR1 GTSNPN, CDR2 SVGIG (reference sequence). Deletions cut 4 bases from V and 0 bases from J, with 4 bases between. The CDR3 totals 12 residues. The CDR3 bases are TGTGCCTGGACCCATAGCAATCAGCCCCAGCATTTT. Translated: CAWTHSNQPQHF.

The chain recombines TRBV30 with TRBJ2-3; 7 bases are a match to TRBD2. The CDR3 runs 15 residues. The germline V gene has CDR1 GTSNPN and CDR2 SVGIG (reference sequence). The junction had 12 bases not matched to a gene; V was cut back by 1 base and J by 8 bases. The CDR3 sequence is CAWSATSRIDGTQYF. In DNA, the CDR3 is TGTGCCTGGAGTGCGACTAGCCGTATTGATGGTACGCAGTATTTT.

Only one count was recorded for this clone. The chain uses TRBV5-6 and TRBJ1-5; possible D gene TRBD1, 6 bases. The V and J ends lost 0 bases and 10 bases respectively, with 8 bases between them. The CDR3 contains 12 residues. Germline assignment: CDR1 SGHDT and CDR2 YYEEEE. Here the CDR3 reads CASSLEGHPQHF. DNA of the CDR3: TGTGCCAGCAGCTTGGAGGGACACCCCCAGCATTTT.

The rearrangement uses TRBV5-1 and TRBJ1-1; D unresolved. Trimming pared 1 base from V and 6 bases from J, leaving 10 bases between. The germline V gene has CDR1 SGHRS and CDR2 YFSETQ. The CDR3 loop spans 13 amino acids. The CDR3 here is CASSLSLGAEAFF. CDR3 sequence (DNA): TGCGCCAGCAGCTTGAGCCTTGGAGCTGAAGCTTTCTTT. Complete variable domain (other parts from reference TRBV5-1 and TRBJ1-1): KAGVTQTPRYLIKTRGQQVTLSCSPISGHRSVSWYQQTPGQGLQFLFEYFSETQRNKGNFPGRFSGRQFSNSRSEMNVSTLELGDSALYLCASSLSLGAEAFFGQGTRLTVV.

This chain connects TRBV2 to TRBJ1-6; TRBD1 agrees at 7 bases. The CDR3 totals 14 residues. The V gene end was trimmed by 6 bases and the J gene end by 4 bases; junction bases not matched to a gene: 3. Germline V lookup: CDR1 SNHLY, CDR2 FYNNEI. In DNA form, the CDR3 reads TGTGCCAGCAGGCGGGACAGTTATAATTCACCCCTCCACTTT. Translated: CASRRDSYNSPLHF.

The chain combines TRBV30 with TRBJ1-2; weak D call: TRBD1 (6 bases). Trimming pared 4 bases from V and 2 bases from J, leaving 11 bases between. Germline CDR1 GTSNPN, CDR2 SVGIG (reference sequence). The CDR3 is 13 residues long. CDR3: CAWTPGENYGYTF. The CDR3 nucleotides read TGTGCCTGGACCCCAGGGGAAAACTATGGCTACACCTTC.

The genes are TRBV27 and TRBJ2-2; 7 bases fit TRBD2. After removal of 6 bases from V and 2 bases from J, the junction contained 9 bases not matched to a gene. The germline V gene encodes CDR1 MNHEY and CDR2 SMNVEV (reference sequence). This CDR3 contains 16 residues. CDR3 in DNA: TGTGCCAGCAGCCCCTTGTCTAGCGGTAACACCGGGGAGCTGTTTTTT. Protein product: CASSPLSSGNTGELFF.